This T cell receptor (beta chain) is drawn from a study of Graves' ophthalmopathy and Graves' hyperthyroidism. Per the germline V gene, CDR1 is SQVTM and CDR2 is ANQGSEA. With 8 bases clipped from V and 6 bases from J, the junction kept 18 bases outside the gene matches. The CDR3 covers 16 residues. Comments on this clonotype: Its specificity is not known.

Overall study findings and caveats: Thyroid clonotypes that were expanded above 0.001 frequency mostly also appeared in blood. As the model predicted ophthalmopathy progression, it achieved a sensitivity of about 71% and a specificity of approximately 72%.

Moderate-to-severe activity, CAS ≥3, NOSPECS ≥4 and duration under 3 months were recorded for donors with ophthalmopathy. None of the included patients had other autoimmune diseases, uncontrolled infections, pregnancy or lactation, as these led to exclusion. Amplified material comprised TCR beta CDR3 regions derived from RNA transcripts. Second-round multiplex PCR followed a first-round RT-PCR using HTBI primers. In TCRdb, the multiplex PCR reads were re-called with MiXCR into one record per CDR3 protein. Of 57,000 or so distinct CDR3 sequences in the sample, roughly 46% were seen once. The sequenced material came from peripheral blood. The TCR sequence derives from an adult woman with Graves' ophthalmopathy. The V call is TRBV29-1, the J call TRBJ2-1, with 8 bases identical to TRBD1. CDR3 coding DNA: TGCAGCCAAGAGGGGACAGGCCTATCGGGCTTCAATGAGCAGTTCTTC. Translating gives CSQEGTGLSGFNEQFF.